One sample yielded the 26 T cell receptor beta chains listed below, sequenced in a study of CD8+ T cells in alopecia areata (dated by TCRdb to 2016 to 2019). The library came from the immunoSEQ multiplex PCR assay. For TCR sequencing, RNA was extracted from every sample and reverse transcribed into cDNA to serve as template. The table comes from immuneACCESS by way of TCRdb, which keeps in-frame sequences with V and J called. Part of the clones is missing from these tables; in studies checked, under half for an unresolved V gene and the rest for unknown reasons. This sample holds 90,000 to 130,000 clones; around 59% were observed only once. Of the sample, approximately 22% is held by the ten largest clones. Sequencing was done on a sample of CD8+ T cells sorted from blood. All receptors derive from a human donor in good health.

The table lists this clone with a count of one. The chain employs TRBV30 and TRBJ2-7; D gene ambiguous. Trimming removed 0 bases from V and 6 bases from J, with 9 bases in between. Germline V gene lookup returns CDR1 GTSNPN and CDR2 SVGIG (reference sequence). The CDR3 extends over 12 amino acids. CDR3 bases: TGTGCCTGGAGTGTCGCAGGTACCGAGCAGTACTTC. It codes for CAWSVAGTEQYF.

CDR3 loop: CASSIGGEYF. The DNA of the CDR3 is TGCGCCAGCAGTATCGGGGGGGAGTACTTC. The chain has TRBV23-1 and TRBJ2-7, with TRBD2 matching 8 bases. TRBV23-1 is assigned to the ORF class and has an uncertain function. The CDR3 is 10 residues long. After removal of 5 bases from V and 11 bases from J, the junction contained 2 bases not matched to a gene.

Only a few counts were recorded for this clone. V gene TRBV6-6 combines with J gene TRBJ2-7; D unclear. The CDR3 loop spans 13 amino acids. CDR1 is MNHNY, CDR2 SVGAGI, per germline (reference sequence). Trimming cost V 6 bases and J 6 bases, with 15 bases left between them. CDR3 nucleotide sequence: TGTGCCAGCAGGCACCCTTCCTTCGGCGAGCAGTACTTC. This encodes CASRHPSFGEQYF.

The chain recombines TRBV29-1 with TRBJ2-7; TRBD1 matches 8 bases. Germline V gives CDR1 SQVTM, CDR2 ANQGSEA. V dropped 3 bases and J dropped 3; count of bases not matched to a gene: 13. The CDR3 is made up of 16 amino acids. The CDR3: CSVDYWVTGGGYEQYF. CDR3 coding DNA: TGCAGCGTTGATTATTGGGTCACAGGGGGTGGCTACGAGCAGTACTTC.

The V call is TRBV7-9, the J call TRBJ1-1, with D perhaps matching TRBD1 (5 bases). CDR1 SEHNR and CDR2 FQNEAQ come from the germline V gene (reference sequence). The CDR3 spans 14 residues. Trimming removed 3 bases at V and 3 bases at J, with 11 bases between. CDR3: CASSFPGADTEAFF. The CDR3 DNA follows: TGTGCCAGCAGCTTTCCTGGGGCCGACACTGAAGCTTTCTTT.

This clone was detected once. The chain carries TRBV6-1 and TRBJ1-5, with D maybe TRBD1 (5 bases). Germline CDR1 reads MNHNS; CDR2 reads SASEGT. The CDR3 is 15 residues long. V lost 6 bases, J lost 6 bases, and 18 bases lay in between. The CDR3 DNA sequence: TGTGCCAGCAGCCAGACAGTAGCGGGTCTTCAGCCCCAGCATTTT. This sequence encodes CASSQTVAGLQPQHF.

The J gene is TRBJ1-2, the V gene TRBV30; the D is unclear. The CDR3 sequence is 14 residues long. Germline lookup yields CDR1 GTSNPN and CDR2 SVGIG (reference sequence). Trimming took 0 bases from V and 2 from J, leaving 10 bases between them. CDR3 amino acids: CAWSVSVLNYGYTF. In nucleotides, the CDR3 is TGTGCCTGGAGTGTCTCGGTCCTGAACTATGGCTACACCTTC.

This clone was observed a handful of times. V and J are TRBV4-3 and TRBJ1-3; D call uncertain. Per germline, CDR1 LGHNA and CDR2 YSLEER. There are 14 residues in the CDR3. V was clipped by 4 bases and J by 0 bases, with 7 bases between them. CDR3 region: CASSPLTSGNTIYF. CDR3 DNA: TGCGCCAGCAGCCCGCTTACCTCTGGAAACACCATATATTTT.

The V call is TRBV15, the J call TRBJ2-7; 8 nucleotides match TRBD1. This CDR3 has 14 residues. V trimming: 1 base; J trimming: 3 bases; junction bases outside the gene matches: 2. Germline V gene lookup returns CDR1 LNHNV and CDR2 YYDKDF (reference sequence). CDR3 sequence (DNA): TGTGCCACCAGCAGAGGGACAGGGAACTACGAGCAGTACTTC. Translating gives CATSRGTGNYEQYF.

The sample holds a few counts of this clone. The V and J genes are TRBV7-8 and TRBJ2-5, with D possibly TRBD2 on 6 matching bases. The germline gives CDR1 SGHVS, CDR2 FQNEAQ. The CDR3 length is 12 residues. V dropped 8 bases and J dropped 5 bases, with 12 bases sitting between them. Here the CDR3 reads CASGSGRETQYF. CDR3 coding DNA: TGTGCCAGCGGATCTGGGAGGGAGACCCAGTACTTC.

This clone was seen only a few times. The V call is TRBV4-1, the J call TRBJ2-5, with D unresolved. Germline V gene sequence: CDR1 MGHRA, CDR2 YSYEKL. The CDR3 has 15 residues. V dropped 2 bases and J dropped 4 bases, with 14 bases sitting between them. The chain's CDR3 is CASSQPVAVGETQYF. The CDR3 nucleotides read TGCGCCAGCAGCCAACCGGTGGCCGTAGGAGAGACCCAGTACTTC.

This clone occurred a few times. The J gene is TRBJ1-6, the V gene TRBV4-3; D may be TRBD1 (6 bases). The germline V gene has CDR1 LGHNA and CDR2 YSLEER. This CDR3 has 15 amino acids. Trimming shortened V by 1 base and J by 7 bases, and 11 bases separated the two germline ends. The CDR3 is CASSQVGAGNSPLHF. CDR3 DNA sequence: TGCGCCAGCAGCCAAGTGGGGGCAGGCAATTCACCCCTCCACTTT.

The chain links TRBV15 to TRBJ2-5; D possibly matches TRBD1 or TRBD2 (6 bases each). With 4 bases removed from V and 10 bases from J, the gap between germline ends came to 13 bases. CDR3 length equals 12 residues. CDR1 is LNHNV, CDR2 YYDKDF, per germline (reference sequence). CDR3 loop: CATSKGGGDQYF. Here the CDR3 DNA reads TGTGCCACCAGCAAGGGGGGTGGGGACCAGTACTTC.

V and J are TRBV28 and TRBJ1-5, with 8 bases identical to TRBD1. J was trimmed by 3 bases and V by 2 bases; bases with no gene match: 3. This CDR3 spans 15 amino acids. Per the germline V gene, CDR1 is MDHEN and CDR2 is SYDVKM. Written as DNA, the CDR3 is TGTGCCAGCAGTTTAACAGGGGGTTCCAATCAGCCCCAGCATTTT. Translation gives CASSLTGGSNQPQHF.

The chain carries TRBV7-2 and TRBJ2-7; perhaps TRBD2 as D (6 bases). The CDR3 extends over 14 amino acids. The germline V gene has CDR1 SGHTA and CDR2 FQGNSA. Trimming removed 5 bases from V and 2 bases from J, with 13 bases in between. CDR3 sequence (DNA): TGTGCCAGCAGCAGAGAGGACTATCCCTACGAGCAGTACTTC. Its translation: CASSREDYPYEQYF.

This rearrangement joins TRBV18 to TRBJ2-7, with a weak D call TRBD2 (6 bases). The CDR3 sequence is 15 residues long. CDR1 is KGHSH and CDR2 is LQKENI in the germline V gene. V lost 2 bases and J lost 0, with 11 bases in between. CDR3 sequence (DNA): TGTGCCAGCTCACCAGTCGGGAGATTCTCCTACGAGCAGTACTTC. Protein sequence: CASSPVGRFSYEQYF.

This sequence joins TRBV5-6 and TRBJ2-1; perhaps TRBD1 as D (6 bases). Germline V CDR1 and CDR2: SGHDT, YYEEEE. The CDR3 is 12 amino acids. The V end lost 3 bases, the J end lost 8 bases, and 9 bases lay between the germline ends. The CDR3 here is CASSSGVDEQFF. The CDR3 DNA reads TGTGCCAGCAGCTCAGGGGTCGATGAGCAGTTCTTC. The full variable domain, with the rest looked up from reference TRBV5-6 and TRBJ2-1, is DAGVTQSPTHLIKTRGQQVTLRCSPKSGHDTVSWYQQALGQGPQFIFQYYEEEERQRGNFPDRFSGHQFPNYSSELNVNALLLGDSALYLCASSSGVDEQFFGPGTRLTVL.

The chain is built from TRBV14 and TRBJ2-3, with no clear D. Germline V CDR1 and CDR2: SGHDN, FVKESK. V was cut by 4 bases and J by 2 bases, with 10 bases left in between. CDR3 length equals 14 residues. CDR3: CASSLQRHTDTQYF. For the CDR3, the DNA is TGTGCCAGCAGCCTCCAACGCCACACAGATACGCAGTATTTT.

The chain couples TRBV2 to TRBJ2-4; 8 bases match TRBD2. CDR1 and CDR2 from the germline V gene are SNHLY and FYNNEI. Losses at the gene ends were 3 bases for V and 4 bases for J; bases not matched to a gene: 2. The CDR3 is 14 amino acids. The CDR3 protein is CASSDGGGKNIQYF. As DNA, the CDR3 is TGTGCCAGCAGTGATGGCGGGGGGAAAAACATTCAGTACTTC.

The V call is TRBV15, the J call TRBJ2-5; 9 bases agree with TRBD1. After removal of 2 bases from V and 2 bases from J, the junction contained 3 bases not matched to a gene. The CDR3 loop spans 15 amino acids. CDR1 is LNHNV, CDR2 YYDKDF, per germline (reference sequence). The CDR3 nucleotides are TGTGCCACCAGCAGATACAGGGGGCTACAAGAGACCCAGTACTTC. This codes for CATSRYRGLQETQYF.

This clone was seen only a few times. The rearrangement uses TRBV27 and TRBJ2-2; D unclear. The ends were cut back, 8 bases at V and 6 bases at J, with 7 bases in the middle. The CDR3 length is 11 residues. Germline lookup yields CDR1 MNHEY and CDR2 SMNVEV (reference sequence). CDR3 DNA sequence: TGTGCCAGCCGTGAGGCCGGGGAGCTGTTTTTT. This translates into CASREAGELFF.

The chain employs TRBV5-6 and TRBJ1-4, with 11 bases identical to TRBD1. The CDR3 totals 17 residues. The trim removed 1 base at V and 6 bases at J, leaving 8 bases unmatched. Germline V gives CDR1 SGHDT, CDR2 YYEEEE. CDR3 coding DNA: TGTGCCAGCAGCTTGACCCGTGAGGGACAGGGGGATGAAAAACTGTTTTTT. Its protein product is CASSLTREGQGDEKLFF.

For the CDR3, the DNA is TGTGCTAGTGGTTTGGGAATACTAGCCAAAAACATTCAGTACTTC. Residues: CASGLGILAKNIQYF. The V call is TRBV12-5, the J call TRBJ2-4; the D is unclear. The CDR3 covers 15 residues. With 1 base removed from V and 0 bases from J, the gap between germline ends came to 7 bases. In germline, CDR1 is LGHNT, CDR2 FRNRAP.

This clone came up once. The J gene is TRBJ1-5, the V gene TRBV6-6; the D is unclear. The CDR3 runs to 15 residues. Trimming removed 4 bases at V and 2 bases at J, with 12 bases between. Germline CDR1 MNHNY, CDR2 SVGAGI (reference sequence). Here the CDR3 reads CASSLRAPRNQPQHF. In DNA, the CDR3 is TGTGCCAGCAGTTTACGGGCCCCCCGCAATCAGCCCCAGCATTTT.

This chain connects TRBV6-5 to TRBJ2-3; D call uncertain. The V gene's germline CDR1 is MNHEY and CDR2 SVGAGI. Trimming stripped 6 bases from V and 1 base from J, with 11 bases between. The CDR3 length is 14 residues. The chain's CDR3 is CASSVGSRTDTQYF. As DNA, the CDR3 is TGTGCCAGCAGCGTCGGCAGCCGCACAGATACGCAGTATTTT.

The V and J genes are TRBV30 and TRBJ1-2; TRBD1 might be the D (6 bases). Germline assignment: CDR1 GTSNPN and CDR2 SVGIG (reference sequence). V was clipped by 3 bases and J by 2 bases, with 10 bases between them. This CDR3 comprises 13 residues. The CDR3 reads CAWSRTGNYGYTF. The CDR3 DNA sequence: TGTGCCTGGAGCCGAACAGGGAACTATGGCTACACCTTC.